These 19 T cell receptor beta chains were sequenced from one sample in a study of blood T cell repertoires in COVID-19. Profiled with immunoSEQ multiplex PCR; TCRdb holds only in-frame clones, not every one. The sample has under 200,000 clones, more than 75% seen once. The sequenced sample consisted of peripheral blood. These receptors all stem from a woman between 65 and 79 years old with COVID-19, enrolled during active disease.

This clone was found once. The gene calls are TRBV19 and TRBJ1-5; D is perhaps TRBD1 (5 bases). This CDR3 comprises 14 residues. Between the trimmed V and J ends, which lost 9 bases and 1 base, there was a span of 13 bases. The germline V gene has CDR1 LNHDA and CDR2 SQIVND (reference sequence). The CDR3 bases are TGTGCCAGCCGGGGGGGAACCAGCAATCAGCCCCAGCATTTT. As protein: CASRGGTSNQPQHF.

This rearrangement joins TRBV6-5 to TRBJ1-6, with unresolved D. The V and J ends lost 7 bases and 7 bases respectively, with 14 bases between them. The CDR3 sequence is 14 residues long. Germline V gene data show CDR1 as MNHEY and CDR2 as SVGAGI. CDR3 sequence: CASTQSGYNSPLHF. In DNA form, the CDR3 reads TGTGCCAGCACCCAGTCGGGGTACAATTCACCCCTCCACTTT.

V is TRBV29-1 and J is TRBJ1-6, with D perhaps TRBD1 (6 bases). Germline CDR1 and CDR2: SQVTM and ANQGSEA. Trimming took off 4 bases at V and 7 bases at J, with 14 bases between the two ends. The CDR3 spans 14 residues. CDR3 sequence (DNA): TGCAGCGTTGTTAGGCAGGGGACCAATTCACCCCTCCACTTT. It codes for CSVVRQGTNSPLHF.

This sequence joins TRBV10-3 and TRBJ2-7; 10 bases are a match to TRBD1. CDR1 is ENHRY and CDR2 is SYGVKD in the germline V gene. After removal of 6 bases from V and 4 bases from J, the junction contained 3 bases not matched to a gene. The CDR3 extends over 13 amino acids. The CDR3 sequence is CAISSGQGYEQYF. CDR3 DNA: TGTGCCATCAGCTCGGGACAGGGGTACGAGCAGTACTTC.

This clone has a handful of counts. The chain links TRBV4-1 to TRBJ1-2, with D possibly TRBD1 on 5 matching bases. V was cut by 3 bases and J by 4 bases, with 18 bases left in between. Per the germline V gene, CDR1 is MGHRA and CDR2 is YSYEKL. The CDR3 length is 16 residues. The CDR3 here is CASSHPPRGVVYGYTF. CDR3 nucleotide sequence: TGCGCCAGCAGCCACCCCCCACGGGGGGTGGTCTATGGCTACACCTTC.

This sequence joins TRBV24-1 and TRBJ1-2; 11 bases match TRBD1. The length of the CDR3 is 14 residues. V was pared by 9 bases and J by 8 bases, with 10 bases of the junction left unmatched. CDR1 is KGHDR, CDR2 SFDVKD, per germline. The DNA for the CDR3 is TGTGCCACCCCCGAGGGACAGGGGGAATTAGGCTACACCTTC. Protein: CATPEGQGELGYTF.

J is TRBJ1-2 and V is TRBV5-1; 10 bases fit TRBD1. V lost 4 bases and J lost 9; bases outside the gene matches: 9. Per germline, CDR1 SGHRS and CDR2 YFSETQ. This CDR3 contains 14 residues. The CDR3 is CASSTSGTGDSYTF. In DNA, the CDR3 is TGCGCCAGCAGCACCTCCGGGACAGGGGATAGCTACACCTTC.

The chain carries TRBV3-1 (or the pseudogene TRBV3-2) and TRBJ2-3; D is perhaps TRBD2 (7 bases). Germline CDR1 LGHDT, CDR2 YNNKEL (reference sequence). The CDR3 sequence is 16 residues long. Between the trimmed V and J ends, which lost 1 base and 4 bases, there was a span of 15 bases. In nucleotides, the CDR3 is TGTGCCAGCAGCCAAGGGTTCCGCGGGGGCCCAGATACGCAGTATTTT. It translates to CASSQGFRGGPDTQYF.

This rearrangement joins TRBV18 to TRBJ2-1; 9 nucleotides match TRBD1. This CDR3 spans 15 amino acids. V shed 3 bases and J 5 bases; nucleotides not matched to a gene: 5. CDR1 is KGHSH and CDR2 is LQKENI in the germline V gene. CDR3 in amino acids: CASSPRQGGHNEQFF. The CDR3 nucleotides are TGTGCCAGCTCACCTAGACAGGGGGGACACAATGAGCAGTTCTTC.

V is TRBV3-1 (or the pseudogene TRBV3-2) and J is TRBJ1-6, with D perhaps matching TRBD1 (6 bases). The V gene's germline CDR1 is LGHDT and CDR2 YNNKEL (reference sequence). This CDR3 comprises 16 residues. Between the trimmed V and J ends, which lost 0 bases and 10 bases, there was a span of 16 bases. CDR3 DNA: TGTGCCAGCAGCCAAGATCCCGGCAGGGGTTCCTCACCCCTCCACTTT. Residues: CASSQDPGRGSSPLHF.

V is TRBV5-1 and J is TRBJ2-1; 9 bases match TRBD2. The CDR3 contains 18 residues. Germline V lookup: CDR1 SGHRS, CDR2 YFSETQ. J was trimmed by 2 bases and V by 0 bases; bases with no gene match: 9. The CDR3 sequence: CASSLVVGGGAAYNEQFF. CDR3 coding DNA: TGCGCCAGCAGCTTGGTTGTTGGCGGGGGGGCCGCCTACAATGAGCAGTTCTTC.

This clone showed up just once. This chain joins TRBV30 and TRBJ1-2; D is undetermined. V was shortened by 2 bases and J by 7 bases, with 8 bases between the two germline ends. From germline, CDR1 is GTSNPN and CDR2 SVGIG (reference sequence). The CDR3 is made up of 11 amino acids. The CDR3 reads CAWSRTVGYTF. The CDR3 DNA reads as TGTGCCTGGAGTCGAACAGTTGGCTACACCTTC.

This chain connects TRBV7-2 to TRBJ2-4; D may be TRBD1 (6 bases). This CDR3 has 17 amino acids. The germline V gene has CDR1 SGHTA and CDR2 FQGNSA. Trimming stripped 1 base from V and 3 bases from J, with 16 bases between. CDR3 residues: CASSLVSRGWGKNIQYF. CDR3 bases: TGTGCCAGCAGCTTAGTTAGCAGGGGCTGGGGCAAAAACATTCAGTACTTC.

The chain uses TRBV18 and TRBJ2-1; 9 bases map to TRBD1. Trimming at V came to 1 base and at J to 4 bases, leaving 5 bases not matched to a gene. This CDR3 has 16 residues. The germline CDR1 and CDR2 sequences are KGHSH and LQKENI. The CDR3 region has the DNA TGTGCCAGCTCACCACGGAGACAGGGGGGGTACAATGAGCAGTTCTTC. Translation gives CASSPRRQGGYNEQFF.

The CDR3 spells CASSLAYRSEKLFF. DNA of the CDR3: TGTGCCAGCAGCTTGGCCTACAGGAGTGAAAAACTGTTTTTT. The chain joins TRBV5-4 to TRBJ1-4; tentatively, D is TRBD1 (5 bases). The CDR3 length is 14 residues. Trimming removed 0 bases at V and 7 bases at J, with 10 bases between. Germline V lookup: CDR1 SGHNT, CDR2 YYREEE (reference sequence).

The rearrangement links TRBV19 to TRBJ1-3; D perhaps matches TRBD1 (6 bases). Germline V gene lookup returns CDR1 LNHDA and CDR2 SQIVND (reference sequence). This CDR3 has 19 amino acids. V gave up 6 bases and J gave up 0 bases, with 24 bases separating them. CDR3 loop: CASRNFWGQTTSSGNTIYF. The DNA for the CDR3 is TGTGCCAGTAGAAACTTTTGGGGGCAGACCACAAGCTCTGGAAACACCATATATTTT.

V is TRBV2 and J is TRBJ2-5, with no clear D. The V gene's germline CDR1 is SNHLY and CDR2 FYNNEI. CDR3 length: 12 amino acids. V was clipped by 5 bases and J by 4 bases, with 8 bases between them. CDR3 amino acids: CASSPNGETQYF. The DNA for the CDR3 is TGTGCCAGCAGTCCAAACGGAGAGACCCAGTACTTC.

The chain has TRBV28 and TRBJ2-1; TRBD2 agrees at 9 bases. The CDR3 has 15 amino acids. CDR1 MDHEN and CDR2 SYDVKM come from the germline V gene. J lost 6 bases, V lost 4 bases, and 7 bases had no gene match. The DNA for the CDR3 is TGTGCCAGCAGTTCCCCTAGCGGGGAGATCAATGAGCAGTTCTTC. This gives the protein CASSSPSGEINEQFF. Combining the CDR3 with reference TRBV28 and TRBJ2-1 gives the whole variable domain DVKVTQSSRYLVKRTGEKVFLECVQDMDHENMFWYRQDPGLGLRLIYFSYDVKMKEKGDIPEGYSVSREKKERFSLILESASTNQTSMYLCASSSPSGEINEQFFGPGTRLTVL.

This sequence joins TRBV28 and TRBJ1-6; possibly TRBD1 for D (6 bases). Germline assignment: CDR1 MDHEN and CDR2 SYDVKM. The ends were cut back, 5 bases at V and 6 bases at J, with 20 bases in the middle. The CDR3 covers 17 residues. CDR3 sequence: CASSPLGGGASNSPLHF. CDR3 sequence (DNA): TGTGCCAGCAGTCCACTTGGGGGGGGCGCTTCTAATTCACCCCTCCACTTT.